This entry is about one T cell receptor (beta chain). This specimen comes from a study of blood T cell repertoires in COVID-19. Study background: Samples of COVID-19 (acute and convalescent) were obtained from the United States, Italy and Spain. PBMCs, B-cell-depleted T cells, or T cells were the source of the cDNA or gDNA that made up the material.

This CDR3 is 12 amino acids long. Germline V CDR1 and CDR2: SGHAT, FQDESV (reference sequence). The trim removed 6 bases at V and 8 bases at J, leaving 5 bases unmatched. Authors' data handling: Reference gene primer amplification gave nucleated cell count estimates. Measured with immunoSEQ multiplex PCR; TCRdb has only the in-frame clones, and not every one. The V and J calls and clone size were taken over from that table, and D and trimming were inferred from the DNA. The data contain 250,000 or so clones, over 65% of them seen just once; the ten biggest clones take up 2.5% to 4%. The V call is TRBV11-1, the J call TRBJ1-1; 8 bases agree with TRBD1. This sequence was found in a woman aged 80 or over with acute or convalescent COVID-19. Specimen: peripheral blood. This CDR3 reads CASSQQGVEAFF. The CDR3 coding sequence is TGTGCCAGCAGTCAACAGGGGGTGGAAGCTTTCTTT.